Listed here are 29 T cell receptor beta chains from one sample, sequenced in a study of regulatory T cells in long-lasting Graves disease. Time point noted: newly diagnosed GD, antithyroid drugs for less than 3 months. The TCR library was prepared using RNA isolated from PBMCs. TCR beta libraries were built with iRepertoire HTBI primers and Arm-PCR of CDR3 regions. Each CDR3 protein is one row after TCRdb ran MiXCR on the multiplex PCR reads. The sample yields over 500,000 distinct CDR3 sequences, under 20% seen once. These data were also reused for a study on T cells in Graves' hyperthyroidism and ophthalmopathy.

The source was peripheral blood mononuclear cells (PBMCs), collected at new diagnosis, from a patient treated with antithyroid drugs. The receptors shown here come from a woman in her 30s with Graves disease.

This clonotype was detected a few times. The chain recombines TRBV3-1 with TRBJ2-7, with D maybe TRBD2 (5 bases). Looked up from germline, CDR1 is LGHDT and CDR2 is YNNKEL (reference sequence). V was trimmed by 4 bases and J by 2 bases, leaving 12 bases between them. The CDR3 is 14 residues long. The CDR3 spells CASSPGLLTYEQYF. The CDR3 DNA is TGTGCCAGCAGCCCCGGACTTCTAACCTACGAGCAGTACTTC.

This clonotype was counted many times. The chain has TRBV7-2 and TRBJ2-5; 14 bases map to TRBD2. J gave up 5 bases and V 5 bases, and 7 bases lay outside the gene matches. Germline V gene sequence: CDR1 SGHTA, CDR2 FQGNSA. The length of the CDR3 is 16 residues. CDR3 protein: CASSLGLAGGAETQYF. CDR3 DNA sequence: TGTGCCAGCAGCCTCGGACTAGCGGGAGGCGCGGAGACCCAGTACTTC.

The rearrangement joins TRBV29-1 to TRBJ2-1, with D perhaps matching TRBD2 (6 bases). Germline V CDR1 and CDR2: SQVTM, ANQGSEA. The CDR3 loop spans 13 amino acids. The V and J ends lost 0 bases and 7 bases respectively, with 10 bases between them. CDR3 loop: CSVEEGGENEQFF. The CDR3 nucleotides read TGCAGCGTTGAAGAGGGAGGAGAAAATGAGCAGTTCTTC.

J is TRBJ2-1 and V is TRBV7-2; D might be TRBD2 (6 bases). Germline CDR1 is SGHTA and CDR2 is FQGNSA. The V gene lost 4 bases and the J gene lost 6 bases, with 10 bases spanning the gap. The CDR3 has 13 amino acids. CDR3 nucleotide sequence: TGTGCCAGCAGCTCAGGGACTGGCAATGAGCAGTTCTTC. Translating it yields CASSSGTGNEQFF.

At least ten counts were recorded for this clonotype. The rearrangement joins TRBV28 to TRBJ1-5, with 7 bases fitting TRBD1. CDR1 is MDHEN, CDR2 SYDVKM, per germline. Trimming removed 6 bases from V and 6 bases from J; junction bases left unmatched: 2. This CDR3 region has 12 residues. This CDR3 reads CASRQGSQPQHF. For the CDR3, the DNA is TGTGCCAGCAGACAGGGGAGTCAGCCCCAGCATTTT.

This chain uses TRBV20-1 with TRBJ2-2; tentative D call: TRBD2 (5 bases). Germline lookup yields CDR1 DFQATT and CDR2 SNEGSKA (reference sequence). This CDR3 spans 12 amino acids. V was shortened by 5 bases and J by 4 bases, with 8 bases between the two germline ends. This chain's CDR3 is CSAFRGTGELFF. Written as DNA, the CDR3 is TGCAGTGCTTTCCGGGGCACCGGGGAGCTGTTTTTT.

Worth noting for this clonotype: This clone may be a read error of a much larger clone one base away. This sequence joins TRBV12-3 or TRBV12-4 and TRBJ1-2; the match to TRBD1 covers 7 bases. V shed 6 bases and J 0 bases; nucleotides not matched to a gene: 7. CDR3 size: 15 residues. CDR3 DNA: TGTGCCAGCAGCCGATACGGGACAGCTAACTATGGCTACACCTTC. It translates to CASSRYGTANYGYTF.

This clonotype was detected ten times or more. This chain's CDR3 is CASSEVRMNTEAFF. The CDR3 nucleotides are TGTGCCAGCAGTGAGGTCCGAATGAACACTGAAGCTTTCTTT. The chain couples TRBV6-1 to TRBJ1-1; D is unresolved. CDR3 length: 14 amino acids. Trimming removed 3 bases from V and 0 bases from J, with 8 bases in between. CDR1 and CDR2 (germline): MNHNS, SASEGT.

The rearrangement joins TRBV4-1 to TRBJ2-3, with 9 bases fitting TRBD1. CDR3 length: 15 amino acids. J lost 8 bases, V lost 0 bases, and 6 bases had no gene match. Germline CDR1 is MGHRA and CDR2 is YSYEKL. For the CDR3, the DNA is TGCGCCAGCAGCCAAGATCACGGACAGGGGAGTACGCAGTATTTT. Protein: CASSQDHGQGSTQYF.

CDR3 in amino acids: CSARGVSDTEAFF. Here the CDR3 DNA reads TGCAGTGCTAGGGGGGTATCTGACACTGAAGCTTTCTTT. This chain links TRBV20-1 with TRBJ1-1; D possibly corresponds to TRBD1 (5 bases). V lost 3 bases and J 3 bases, leaving 11 bases between the germline ends. In germline, CDR1 is DFQATT, CDR2 SNEGSKA (reference sequence). This CDR3 region has 13 residues.

V usage is TRBV4-2 and J usage is TRBJ2-7, with 8 nucleotides matching TRBD2. Trimming cost V 4 bases and J 2 bases; bases outside gene matches: 7. Germline V gives CDR1 LGHNA, CDR2 YNFKEQ. The CDR3 runs to 15 residues. The CDR3 bases are TGTGCCAGCAGCCCGACACCGGGAGGGACCTACGAGCAGTACTTC. It yields the protein CASSPTPGGTYEQYF.

V gene TRBV6-2 or TRBV6-3 combines with J gene TRBJ2-1, with D hard to call. Per germline, CDR1 MNHEY and CDR2 SVGEGT. The CDR3 runs to 14 residues. The V gene lost 2 bases and the J gene lost 1 base, with 6 bases spanning the gap. The CDR3 spells CASSYRQSYNEQFF. The CDR3 DNA reads TGTGCCAGCAGTTACCGGCAATCCTACAATGAGCAGTTCTTC.

This chain joins TRBV6-9 and TRBJ2-1, with TRBD2 as a possible D gene (5 bases). The CDR3 consists of 15 residues. V dropped 4 bases and J dropped 4 bases, with 14 bases sitting between them. Germline V lookup: CDR1 MNHGY, CDR2 SVAAGI. The CDR3: CASSSLFRGYNEQFF. The CDR3 nucleotides are TGTGCCAGCAGTTCCCTCTTCCGGGGTTACAATGAGCAGTTCTTC.

J is TRBJ2-6 and V is TRBV19, with D possibly matching TRBD2 (5 bases). V lost 1 base and J 0 bases, leaving 7 bases between the germline ends. This CDR3 is 16 amino acids long. The V gene's germline CDR1 is LNHDA and CDR2 SQIVND (reference sequence). CDR3 bases: TGTGCCAGTAGTATAGTGGGAGCCTCTGGGGCCAACGTCCTGACTTTC. Its translation is CASSIVGASGANVLTF. Supplemented by reference TRBV19 and TRBJ2-6, the full variable domain reads DGGITQSPKYLFRKEGQNVTLSCEQNLNHDAMYWYRQDPGQGLRLIYYSQIVNDFQKGDIAEGYSVSREKKESFPLTVTSAQKNPTAFYLCASSIVGASGANVLTFGAGSRLTVL.

On this clonotype: Since no conserved phenylalanine or tryptophan closes the CDR3, a read error is the likely cause. The chain links TRBV6-4 to TRBJ2-5; D tentatively reads TRBD1 or TRBD2 (5 bases each). CDR3 length: 13 residues. Germline V gene sequence: CDR1 MRHNA, CDR2 SNTAGT. CDR3 residues: CASSEGRAETQYL. Written as DNA, the CDR3 is TGCGCCAGCAGTGAGGGCAGGGCGGAGACCCAGTACCTC.

V usage is TRBV6-1 and J usage is TRBJ1-5, with D tentatively TRBD1 (5 bases). With 3 bases removed from V and 3 bases from J, the gap between germline ends came to 15 bases. Germline CDR1 and CDR2: MNHNS and SASEGT. The CDR3 has 16 residues. The CDR3 spells CASSDYAGSLNQPQHF. DNA of the CDR3: TGTGCCAGCAGTGACTACGCAGGGTCCCTCAATCAGCCCCAGCATTTT.

The rearrangement joins TRBV6-4 to TRBJ2-1; TRBD2 aligns across 8 bases. Germline loops: CDR1 MRHNA, CDR2 SNTAGT. The CDR3 is 15 residues long. Losses at the gene ends were 5 bases for V and 6 bases for J; bases not matched to a gene: 9. The CDR3 DNA follows: TGTGCCAGCAGTATCATAGCGGGAAAAGTCAATGAGCAGTTCTTC. Protein: CASSIIAGKVNEQFF.

V is TRBV6-1 and J is TRBJ2-1, with TRBD2 identical over 10 bases. Germline V gene lookup returns CDR1 MNHNS and CDR2 SASEGT. The CDR3 spans 16 residues. V lost 6 bases and J lost 3; bases outside the gene matches: 8. This CDR3 is CASSRQTSGFYNEQFF. The CDR3 bases are TGTGCCAGCAGCCGACAGACTAGCGGGTTCTACAATGAGCAGTTCTTC.

This clonotype was seen only a few times. V is TRBV5-1 and J is TRBJ2-4; 8 positions agree with TRBD1. J gave up 9 bases and V 4 bases, and 9 bases lay outside the gene matches. Germline assignment: CDR1 SGHRS and CDR2 YFSETQ. CDR3 length equals 14 residues. CDR3 nucleotide sequence: TGCGCCAGCAGCGACACAGGGGGAGACGCCATTCAGTACTTC. It is translated as CASSDTGGDAIQYF.

Concerning this clonotype itself: A much larger clone differs from this one at a single base, so this may be a read error. CDR3 in amino acids: CASSYKGPSRSYDEQFF. The CDR3 DNA follows: TGTGCCAGCAGTTACAAGGGGCCATCCCGCTCCTACGATGAGCAGTTCTTC. The chain has TRBV6-9 and TRBJ2-1, with a tentative D call TRBD1 (5 bases). In germline, CDR1 is MNHGY, CDR2 SVAAGI. The CDR3 totals 17 residues.

This clonotype was seen a few times. The chain carries TRBV14 and TRBJ2-7; D may be TRBD2 (6 bases). V was trimmed by 2 bases and J by 2 bases, leaving 13 bases between them. Germline CDR1 SGHDN, CDR2 FVKESK. The CDR3 covers 15 residues. The DNA of the CDR3 is TGTGCCAGCAGCCAACTCGGCGGAGGGACCTACGAGCAGTACTTC. This sequence encodes CASSQLGGGTYEQYF.

This clonotype was seen many times. The chain combines TRBV6-1 with TRBJ1-2, with TRBD1 as a possible D gene (5 bases). Per the germline V gene, CDR1 is MNHNS and CDR2 is SASEGT. V was clipped by 6 bases and J by 0 bases, with 14 bases between them. The CDR3 is made up of 15 amino acids. The chain's CDR3 is CASRQFQGPNYGYTF. In DNA, the CDR3 is TGTGCCAGCAGACAATTTCAGGGACCTAACTATGGCTACACCTTC.

This clonotype was found many times. This rearrangement joins TRBV2 to TRBJ2-1; D remains unclear. From germline, CDR1 is SNHLY and CDR2 FYNNEI. This CDR3 has 13 residues. V gave up 0 bases and J gave up 7 bases, with 7 bases separating them. This CDR3 is CASSEAGWNEQFF. CDR3 DNA sequence: TGTGCCAGCAGTGAAGCCGGATGGAATGAGCAGTTCTTC.

This clonotype occurred a few times. V is TRBV3-1 and J is TRBJ1-4, with 7 bases fitting TRBD1. The CDR3 loop spans 15 amino acids. V shed 4 bases and J 8 bases; nucleotides not matched to a gene: 10. The germline gives CDR1 LGHDT, CDR2 YNNKEL (reference sequence). The CDR3 sequence: CASSPEQGRREKLFF. The CDR3 bases are TGTGCCAGCAGCCCCGAACAGGGGCGGCGGGAAAAACTGTTTTTT.

This clonotype occurred many times. The genes are TRBV29-1 and TRBJ2-3; 9 nucleotides agree with TRBD2. Unmatched junction bases numbered 16, after V lost 8 bases and J lost 4 bases. CDR3 length: 16 residues. The germline V gene encodes CDR1 SQVTM and CDR2 ANQGSEA. CDR3 coding DNA: TGCAGCCCCTGGTTCTGGGCTAGCGGGATACCAGATACGCAGTATTTT. Protein sequence: CSPWFWASGIPDTQYF.

This chain joins TRBV7-9 and TRBJ2-1; 9 bases map to TRBD2. Germline CDR1 reads SEHNR; CDR2 reads FQNEAQ (reference sequence). This CDR3 comprises 20 residues. Trimming removed 1 base from V and 8 bases from J; junction bases left unmatched: 21. CDR3 sequence: CASSLVGLAAGWSWTDEQFF. The CDR3, as DNA: TGTGCCAGCAGCTTAGTGGGACTAGCTGCCGGGTGGTCGTGGACAGATGAGCAGTTCTTC. Full variable domain (outside the CDR3, taken from reference TRBV7-9 and TRBJ2-1): DTGVSQNPRHKITKRGQNVTFRCDPISEHNRLYWYRQTLGQGPEFLTYFQNEAQLEKSRLLSDRFSAERPKGSFSTLEIQRTEQGDSAMYLCASSLVGLAAGWSWTDEQFFGPGTRLTVL.

In nucleotides, the CDR3 is TGTGCCAGCAGCGTTCCCGGGTCGGCCTCTGGCTACACCTTC. Translating gives CASSVPGSASGYTF. This chain uses TRBV9 with TRBJ1-2; D uncertain. This CDR3 contains 14 residues. V lost 2 bases and J 7 bases, leaving 15 bases between the germline ends. CDR1 and CDR2 from the germline V gene are SGDLS and YYNGEE.

This clonotype has just a few counts. V usage is TRBV6-1 and J usage is TRBJ2-4; 8 positions match TRBD1. V dropped 8 bases and J dropped 3; count of bases not matched to a gene: 6. This CDR3 is built from 14 residues. The germline gives CDR1 MNHNS, CDR2 SASEGT. CDR3 nucleotide sequence: TGTGCCAGCCTTGACAGGGGTCGCAAAAACATTCAGTACTTC. It translates to CASLDRGRKNIQYF.

This clonotype was detected only a few times. V is TRBV7-3 and J is TRBJ2-6; D remains ambiguous. CDR1 and CDR2 (germline): SGHTA, FQGTGA. The CDR3 extends over 16 amino acids. V lost 5 bases, J lost 2 bases, and 13 bases lay in between. The CDR3 loop is CASSLDAATGANVLTF. Here the CDR3 DNA reads TGTGCCAGCAGCCTAGATGCCGCCACTGGGGCCAACGTCCTGACTTTC.